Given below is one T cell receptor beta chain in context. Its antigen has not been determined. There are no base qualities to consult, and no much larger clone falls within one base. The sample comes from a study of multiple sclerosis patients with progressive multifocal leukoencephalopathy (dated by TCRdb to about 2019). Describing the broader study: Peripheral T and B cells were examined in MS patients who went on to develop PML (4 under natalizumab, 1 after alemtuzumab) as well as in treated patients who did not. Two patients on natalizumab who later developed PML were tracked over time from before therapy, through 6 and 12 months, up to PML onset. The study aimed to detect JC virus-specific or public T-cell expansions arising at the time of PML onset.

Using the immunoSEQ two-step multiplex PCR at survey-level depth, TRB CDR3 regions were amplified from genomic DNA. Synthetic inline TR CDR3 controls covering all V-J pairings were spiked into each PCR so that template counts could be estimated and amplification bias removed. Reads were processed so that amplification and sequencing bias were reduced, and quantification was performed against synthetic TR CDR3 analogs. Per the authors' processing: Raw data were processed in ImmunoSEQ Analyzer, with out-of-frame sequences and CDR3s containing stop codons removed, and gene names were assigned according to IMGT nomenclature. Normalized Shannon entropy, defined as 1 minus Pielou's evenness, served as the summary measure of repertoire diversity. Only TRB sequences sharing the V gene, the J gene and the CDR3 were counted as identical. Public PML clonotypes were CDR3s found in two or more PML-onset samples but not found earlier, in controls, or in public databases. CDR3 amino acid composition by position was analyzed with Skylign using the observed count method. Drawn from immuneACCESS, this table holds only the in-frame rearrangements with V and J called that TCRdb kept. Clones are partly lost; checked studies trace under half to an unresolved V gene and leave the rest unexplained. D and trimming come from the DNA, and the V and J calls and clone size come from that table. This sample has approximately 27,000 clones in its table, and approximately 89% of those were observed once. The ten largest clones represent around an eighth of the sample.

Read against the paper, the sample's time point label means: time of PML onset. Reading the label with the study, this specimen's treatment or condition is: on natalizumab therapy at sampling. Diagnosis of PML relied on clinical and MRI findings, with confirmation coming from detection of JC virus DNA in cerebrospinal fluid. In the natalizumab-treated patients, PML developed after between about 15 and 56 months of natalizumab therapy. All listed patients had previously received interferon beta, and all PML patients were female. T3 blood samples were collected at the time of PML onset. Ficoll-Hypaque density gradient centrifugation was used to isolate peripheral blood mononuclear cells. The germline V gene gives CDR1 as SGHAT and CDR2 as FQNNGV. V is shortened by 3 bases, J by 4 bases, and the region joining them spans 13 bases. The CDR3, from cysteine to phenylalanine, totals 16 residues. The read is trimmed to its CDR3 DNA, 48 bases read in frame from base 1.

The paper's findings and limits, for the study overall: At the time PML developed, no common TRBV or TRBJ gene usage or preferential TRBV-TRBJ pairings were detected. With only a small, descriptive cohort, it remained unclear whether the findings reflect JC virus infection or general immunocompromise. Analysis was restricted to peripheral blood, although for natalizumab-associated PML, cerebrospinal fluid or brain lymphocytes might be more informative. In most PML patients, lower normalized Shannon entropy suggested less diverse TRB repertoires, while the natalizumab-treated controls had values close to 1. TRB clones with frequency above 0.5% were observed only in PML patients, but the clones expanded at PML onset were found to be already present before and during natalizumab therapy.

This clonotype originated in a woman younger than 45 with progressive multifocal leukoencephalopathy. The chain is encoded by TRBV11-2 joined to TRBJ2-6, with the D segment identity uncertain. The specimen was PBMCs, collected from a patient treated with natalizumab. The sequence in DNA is TGTGCCAGCAGCTTGTCGGCAGTCGCCGGGGCCAACGTCCTGACTTTC. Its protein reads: CASSLSAVAGANVLTF.